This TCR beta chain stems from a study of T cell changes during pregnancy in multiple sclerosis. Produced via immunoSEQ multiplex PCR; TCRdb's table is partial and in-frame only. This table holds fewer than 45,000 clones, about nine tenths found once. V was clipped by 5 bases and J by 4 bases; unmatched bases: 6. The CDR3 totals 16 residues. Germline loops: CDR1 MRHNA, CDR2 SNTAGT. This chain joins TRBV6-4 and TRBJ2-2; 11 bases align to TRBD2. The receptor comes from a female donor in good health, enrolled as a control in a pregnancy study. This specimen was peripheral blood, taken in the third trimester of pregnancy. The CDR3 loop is CASSRLAGGRTGELFF. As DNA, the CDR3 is TGTGCCAGCAGTCGGCTAGCGGGAGGCCGCACCGGGGAGCTGTTTTTT.